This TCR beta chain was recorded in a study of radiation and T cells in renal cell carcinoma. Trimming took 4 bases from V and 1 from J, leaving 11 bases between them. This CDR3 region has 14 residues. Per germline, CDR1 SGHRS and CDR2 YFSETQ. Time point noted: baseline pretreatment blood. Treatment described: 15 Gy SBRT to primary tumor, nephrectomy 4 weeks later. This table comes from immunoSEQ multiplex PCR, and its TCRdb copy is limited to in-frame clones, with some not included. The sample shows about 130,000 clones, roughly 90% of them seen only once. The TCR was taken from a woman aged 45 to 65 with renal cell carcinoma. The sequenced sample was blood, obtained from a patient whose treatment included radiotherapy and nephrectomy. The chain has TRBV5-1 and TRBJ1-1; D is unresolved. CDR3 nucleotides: TGCGCCAGCAGCATGGACGGCCAGAACACTGAAGCTTTCTTT. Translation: CASSMDGQNTEAFF.